This T cell receptor beta chain was recovered during a study of OX40 agonist ivuxolimab in advanced cancers. The study, taken as a whole, reports: Low levels of normalized T-cell clonal expansion also appeared in some nonresponders. CD8+ T cells averaged more expanded clones than CD4+.

Germline CDR1 reads SGHKS; CDR2 reads YYEKEE (reference sequence). The CDR3 contains 15 residues. Trimming took 6 bases from V and 4 from J, leaving 19 bases between them. Concerning this clone: Its matching antigen is unknown.

Only in-frame clones appear in the TCRdb table, and some are missing; sequencing was by immunoSEQ multiplex PCR. The sample lists 55,000 or so clones, around nine tenths occurring once. The source material was CD4+ or CD8+ T cells sorted from blood, sampled in a trial of the OX40 agonist ivuxolimab. The origin of this receptor is an adult with an advanced solid tumor such as melanoma, head and neck, liver or kidney cancer. The chain has TRBV5-5 and TRBJ1-1; D is undetermined. CDR3 nucleotide sequence: TGTGCCAGCACCCTGACGTCGGCACCGCCCACTGAAGCTTTCTTT. Its translation: CASTLTSAPPTEAFF. The full variable domain, its missing parts supplied by reference TRBV5-5 and TRBJ1-1, is DAGVTQSPTHLIKTRGQQVTLRCSPISGHKSVSWYQQVLGQGPQFIFQYYEKEERGRGNFPDRFSARQFPNYSSELNVNALLLGDSALYLCASTLTSAPPTEAFFGQGTRLTVV.